This T cell receptor beta chain was sequenced for a study of beta chain features in type 1 diabetes. Study as a whole: The samples had around 98 million sorted cells examined in all.

CDR1 and CDR2 (germline): GTSNPN, SVGIG (reference sequence). This CDR3 spans 12 amino acids. Points from the study as a whole: The VDJ junctions of type 1 diabetes patients carried fewer insertions and more deletions. Patients with Type 1 diabetes showed moderately but significantly shorter TCRB CDR3s in all four CD4+ subsets.

What was sequenced were expressed TCRB transcripts, since all of the isolated RNA had been reverse transcribed. Profiled with immunoSEQ multiplex PCR; TCRdb holds only in-frame clones, not every one. The sample shows over 150,000 clones, 6% to 9% of them seen only once. It was via CD45RO/CCR7/CD25/CD127/CD95/CD27 that CD4+ naive, central memory, regulatory and stem cell-like memory cells were sorted. All sorted populations exceeded 95% purity. This clone appeared a few times. Its antigen is as yet unknown. The germline gene is not matched at one end of the junction; a read error may be the cause. The chain couples TRBV30 to TRBJ2-3, with D perhaps TRBD2 (6 bases). Source material: central memory CD4+ T cells from blood. This receptor was obtained from a man aged 18 to 29 with type 1 diabetes. The CDR3 protein is CAWSPTSRRLDF. CDR3 DNA: TGTGCCTGGAGTCCGACTAGTAGAAGGTTGGATTTT.